This is a list of T cell receptor beta chains from one sample in a study of CD8+ T cells in alopecia areata. Produced via immunoSEQ multiplex PCR; TCRdb's table is partial and in-frame only. The sample contains 200,000 or so clones, roughly two fifths of which appear only once. This specimen was CD4+ T cells sorted from blood, taken at approximately week 37, from a patient treated with tofacitinib. The receptors were sampled from a human donor with alopecia areata. Both conserved end residues are part of each CDR3. D genes are given only for firm matches. A row's size may be missing; if present it is once, few, many or a size class.

CDR3 DNA: TGTGCCAGCAGCTTTATGGTGGAAAACATTCAGTACTTC
CDR3 protein: CASSFMVENIQYF
J gene: TRBJ2-4
CDR3 length: 13
V gene: TRBV11-2
clone size: -
D gene: -

CDR3 DNA: TGTGCCACCAGCAGAGTTCAGGGTTACACAGATACGCAGTATTTT
CDR3 protein: CATSRVQGYTDTQYF
J gene: TRBJ2-3
CDR3 length: 15
V gene: TRBV15
clone size: -
D gene: -

CDR3 DNA: TGTGCCAGCAGCCGTAGTTCGACGTACCAAGAGACCCAGTACTTC
CDR3 protein: CASSRSSTYQETQYF
J gene: TRBJ2-5
CDR3 length: 15
V gene: TRBV9
clone size: few
D gene: -

CDR3 DNA: TGTGCCAGCAGCCAACTGACCGGGGGGATCACAGATACGCAGTATTTT
CDR3 protein: CASSQLTGGITDTQYF
J gene: TRBJ2-3
CDR3 length: 16
V gene: TRBV7-9
clone size: few
D gene: TRBD2

CDR3 DNA: TGCAGTTCTACACCCTCATATGGCTACACCTTC
CDR3 protein: CSSTPSYGYTF
J gene: TRBJ1-2
CDR3 length: 11
V gene: TRBV20-1
clone size: -
D gene: -

CDR3 DNA: TGTGCCAGCTCACTACAACAAGAGACCCAGTACTTC
CDR3 protein: CASSLQQETQYF
J gene: TRBJ2-5
CDR3 length: 12
V gene: TRBV18
clone size: -
D gene: -

CDR3 DNA: TGTGCCAGCAACCGAAGCCCTGGTCTACTCCAAGAGACCCAGTACTTC
CDR3 protein: CASNRSPGLLQETQYF
J gene: TRBJ2-5
CDR3 length: 16
V gene: TRBV11-2
clone size: -
D gene: -

CDR3 DNA: TGTGCCAGCAGTTTATCACTAGCGGGATCCTACAATGAGCAGTTCTTC
CDR3 protein: CASSLSLAGSYNEQFF
J gene: TRBJ2-1
CDR3 length: 16
V gene: TRBV28
clone size: many
D gene: TRBD2

CDR3 DNA: TGCAGCGTAGGGGACAGGAACACTGAAGCTTTCTTT
CDR3 protein: CSVGDRNTEAFF
J gene: TRBJ1-1
CDR3 length: 12
V gene: TRBV29-1
clone size: -
D gene: TRBD1

CDR3 DNA: TGTGCCATCAGTGAGTTCGCGGGAGGTGCCAAAAACATTCAGTACTTC
CDR3 protein: CAISEFAGGAKNIQYF
J gene: TRBJ2-4
CDR3 length: 16
V gene: TRBV10-3
clone size: few
D gene: TRBD2

CDR3 DNA: TGTGCCATCAGTGAGTACAACGAGCAGTACTTC
CDR3 protein: CAISEYNEQYF
J gene: TRBJ2-7
CDR3 length: 11
V gene: TRBV10-3
clone size: -
D gene: -

CDR3 DNA: TGTGCCTGGAGTGTACCCACTAGCGGACACACAGATACGCAGTATTTT
CDR3 protein: CAWSVPTSGHTDTQYF
J gene: TRBJ2-3
CDR3 length: 16
V gene: TRBV30
clone size: -
D gene: TRBD2

CDR3 DNA: TGTGCCAGCAGTGGGGGACTAGCGGGAGGCCTCAAGACCCAGTACTTC
CDR3 protein: CASSGGLAGGLKTQYF
J gene: TRBJ2-5
CDR3 length: 16
V gene: TRBV27
clone size: many
D gene: TRBD2

CDR3 DNA: TGTGCCAGCAGCGCCCAAGCGGGAGGGCCCCACGAGCAGTACTTC
CDR3 protein: CASSAQAGGPHEQYF
J gene: TRBJ2-7
CDR3 length: 15
V gene: TRBV6-5
clone size: -
D gene: TRBD2

CDR3 DNA: TGTGCCATCAGATTAGCGGCACAAGAGACCCAGTACTTC
CDR3 protein: CAIRLAAQETQYF
J gene: TRBJ2-5
CDR3 length: 13
V gene: TRBV10-3
clone size: -
D gene: -

CDR3 DNA: TGTGCCAGCAGTTATCCGAGGGCGGGCTATGGCTACACCTTC
CDR3 protein: CASSYPRAGYGYTF
J gene: TRBJ1-2
CDR3 length: 14
V gene: TRBV28
clone size: few
D gene: -

CDR3 DNA: TGTGCCATCAGTGAGACTACCACCGGGGCCAAAAACATTCAGTACTTC
CDR3 protein: CAISETTTGAKNIQYF
J gene: TRBJ2-4
CDR3 length: 16
V gene: TRBV10-3
clone size: few
D gene: -

CDR3 DNA: TGTGCCTCCAAAGGAGCGGGAGTTGTAAAGACCCAGTACTTC
CDR3 protein: CASKGAGVVKTQYF
J gene: TRBJ2-5
CDR3 length: 14
V gene: TRBV30
clone size: once
D gene: TRBD2